Listed below are T cell receptor beta chains from one sample, sequenced in a study of blood T cells in healthy people across ages. TCRdb used MiXCR to reprocess the 5' RACE reads, holding one entry per CDR3 protein. Among hundreds of thousands of distinct CDR3 sequences listed, just over 55% were seen once. The specimen was blood. The receptors originated from a man in his forties or fifties in good health. CDR3s include the opening cysteine and the closing phenylalanine or tryptophan. The D gene is left open where the match is weak. A row's size may be missing; if present it is once, few, many or a size class.

D: -; size: -; J: TRBJ2-7; V: TRBV27; CDR3: CASSGRAQYIRYEQYF; DNA: TGTGCCAGCAGCGGGCGGGCACAATACATAAGATACGAGCAGTACTTC
D: -; size: -; J: TRBJ2-2; V: TRBV12-3/TRBV12-4; CDR3: CASSPPGQVGELFF; DNA: TGTGCCAGCAGTCCCCCGGGGCAGGTCGGGGAGCTGTTTTTT
D: -; size: -; J: TRBJ2-5; V: TRBV20-1; CDR3: CSASSSLQKTQYF; DNA: TGCAGTGCTAGTTCCAGCCTCCAGAAGACCCAGTACTTC
D: TRBD2; size: -; J: TRBJ2-3; V: TRBV10-3; CDR3: CAISEFPSGRAGTDTQYF; DNA: TGTGCCATCAGTGAGTTCCCTAGCGGGAGGGCCGGCACAGATACGCAGTATTTT
D: TRBD2; size: -; J: TRBJ2-4; V: TRBV28; CDR3: CASSLLGGELGNIQYF; DNA: TGTGCCAGCAGTTTGCTGGGGGGGGAGCTCGGGAACATTCAGTACTTC
D: TRBD1; size: -; J: TRBJ2-3; V: TRBV4-3; CDR3: CASSQEPGVTGADTQYF; DNA: TGCGCCAGCAGCCAAGAACCAGGAGTGACAGGGGCAGATACGCAGTATTTT
D: TRBD2; size: -; J: TRBJ2-1; V: TRBV6-1; CDR3: CASSRRSGTSELVNEQFF; DNA: TGTGCCAGCAGCCGCCGATCCGGGACTAGCGAGTTAGTCAATGAGCAGTTCTTC
D: -; size: -; J: TRBJ2-4; V: TRBV7-2; CDR3: CASSLAPRGTSEQYF; DNA: TGTGCCAGCAGCTTAGCCCCCCGCGGAACTTCAGAGCAGTACTTC
D: -; size: -; J: TRBJ2-5; V: TRBV28; CDR3: CASSPLMADGYQETQYF; DNA: TGTGCCAGCAGTCCCCTAATGGCGGACGGGTACCAAGAGACCCAGTACTTC
D: -; size: -; J: TRBJ2-7; V: TRBV4-3; CDR3: CASSQEKGFRPYEQYF; DNA: TGCGCCAGCAGCCAAGAGAAGGGATTCCGACCCTACGAGCAGTACTTC
D: TRBD1; size: -; J: TRBJ2-4; V: TRBV6-1; CDR3: CASRRGQGEIHGAKNIQYF; DNA: TGTGCCAGCAGGAGGGGACAGGGGGAAATACACGGTGCCAAAAACATTCAGTACTTC
D: TRBD1; size: -; J: TRBJ1-1; V: TRBV7-2; CDR3: CASSPSGQLNTEAFF; DNA: TGTGCCAGCAGCCCATCGGGACAGCTGAACACTGAAGCTTTCTTT
D: TRBD1; size: -; J: TRBJ2-7; V: TRBV12-3/TRBV12-4; CDR3: CASSRLGQGYEQYF; DNA: TGTGCCAGCAGCCGCTTGGGACAGGGGTACGAGCAGTACTTC
D: -; size: -; J: TRBJ2-5; V: TRBV29-1; CDR3: CSVERGMGRQETQYF; DNA: TGCAGCGTTGAAAGGGGAATGGGTAGACAAGAGACCCAGTACTTC
D: TRBD1; size: -; J: TRBJ2-5; V: TRBV29-1; CDR3: CSVVDRGVGTQYF; DNA: TGCAGCGTGGTGGACAGGGGAGTAGGGACCCAGTACTTC
D: -; size: -; J: TRBJ2-7; V: TRBV2; CDR3: CASVTGRYEQYF; DNA: TGTGCCAGTGTGACAGGGAGGTACGAGCAGTACTTC
D: TRBD2; size: once; J: TRBJ2-7; V: TRBV7-2; CDR3: CAGSLKLATSYEQYF; DNA: TGTGCCGGCAGCTTAAAACTAGCGACCTCCTACGAGCAGTACTTC
D: TRBD2; size: few; J: TRBJ2-3; V: TRBV5-5; CDR3: CASSTLAGDSTDTQYF; DNA: TGTGCCAGCAGCACACTAGCGGGGGATAGTACAGATACGCAGTATTTT
D: TRBD2; size: few; J: TRBJ2-1; V: TRBV7-2; CDR3: CASSRSVAGINNEQFF; DNA: TGTGCCAGCAGCCGTTCCGTAGCGGGGATTAACAATGAGCAGTTCTTC
D: TRBD2; size: -; J: TRBJ2-7; V: TRBV28; CDR3: CASTRLAETYEQYF; DNA: TGTGCCAGTACAAGACTAGCGGAAACCTACGAGCAGTACTTC
D: -; size: -; J: TRBJ2-3; V: TRBV18; CDR3: CASSLTITDTQYF; DNA: TGTGCCAGCTCTCTGACCATTACAGATACGCAGTATTTT
D: -; size: -; J: TRBJ2-6; V: TRBV6-2/TRBV6-3; CDR3: CASRKFSGANVLTF; DNA: TGTGCCAGCAGAAAATTTTCTGGGGCCAACGTCCTGACTTTC
D: TRBD1; size: once; J: TRBJ2-1; V: TRBV27; CDR3: CASSLDRGFYNEQFF; DNA: TGTGCCAGCAGCCTGGACAGGGGGTTCTACAATGAGCAGTTCTTC
D: -; size: -; J: TRBJ2-7; V: TRBV14; CDR3: CASSQDFSFYEQYF; DNA: TGTGCCAGCAGCCAAGATTTCAGTTTCTACGAGCAGTACTTC
D: -; size: -; J: TRBJ1-5; V: TRBV28; CDR3: CASRSQGLQPQHF; DNA: TGTGCCAGCAGATCGCAGGGGTTGCAGCCCCAGCATTTT
D: TRBD1; size: -; J: TRBJ1-2; V: TRBV7-9; CDR3: CASSLADPAQGNYGYTF; DNA: TGTGCCAGCAGCTTAGCGGACCCGGCACAGGGGAACTATGGCTACACCTTC
D: -; size: few; J: TRBJ2-4; V: TRBV5-1; CDR3: CASSLDRSKNIQYF; DNA: TGCGCCAGCAGCCTAGACCGAAGTAAAAACATTCAGTACTTC
D: -; size: -; J: TRBJ2-2; V: TRBV29-1; CDR3: CSVDRRQGNTNTGELFF; DNA: TGCAGCGTTGATCGTCGCCAAGGGAACACGAACACCGGGGAGCTGTTTTTT
D: TRBD1; size: -; J: TRBJ1-1; V: TRBV7-2; CDR3: CASSTRTGVYEAFF; DNA: TGTGCCAGCAGCACACGGACAGGGGTATATGAAGCTTTCTTT
D: TRBD1; size: once; J: TRBJ2-7; V: TRBV18; CDR3: CASSPPRPLRDRVLRVGSRDEQYF; DNA: TGTGCCAGCTCACCACCGAGACCATTAAGGGACAGGGTGCTCCGGGTCGGTAGTCGGGACGAGCAGTACTTC
D: TRBD2; size: -; J: TRBJ2-3; V: TRBV29-1; CDR3: CSVAQEASGFDTQYF; DNA: TGCAGCGTCGCTCAAGAGGCTAGCGGGTTCGATACGCAGTATTTT
D: -; size: once; J: TRBJ2-3; V: TRBV9; CDR3: CANSVDVSTDTQYF; DNA: TGTGCCAACAGCGTAGACGTCAGCACAGATACGCAGTATTTT
D: -; size: few; J: TRBJ2-4; V: TRBV27; CDR3: CASSLSKTGSVKNIQYF; DNA: TGTGCCAGCAGTTTATCTAAAACAGGGAGTGTCAAAAACATTCAGTACTTC
D: TRBD2; size: few; J: TRBJ2-7; V: TRBV3-1; CDR3: CASSQLAASGSYEQYF; DNA: TGTGCCAGCAGCCAATTGGCGGCTAGCGGTTCCTACGAGCAGTACTTC
D: -; size: few; J: TRBJ1-2; V: TRBV12-3/TRBV12-4; CDR3: CASSPRPGGRFGYTF; DNA: TGTGCCAGCAGTCCTCGACCGGGGGGGCGGTTTGGCTACACCTTC
D: TRBD1; size: few; J: TRBJ2-3; V: TRBV7-2; CDR3: CASSLGTGVLDTQYF; DNA: TGTGCCAGCAGCCTAGGGACAGGGGTATTAGATACGCAGTATTTT
D: TRBD1; size: few; J: TRBJ2-3; V: TRBV7-9; CDR3: CASSFPGQGIDTQYF; DNA: TGTGCCAGCAGCTTTCCGGGACAGGGCATAGATACGCAGTATTTT
D: TRBD1; size: few; J: TRBJ2-7; V: TRBV7-2; CDR3: CASSWGQTYEQYF; DNA: TGTGCCAGCAGCTGGGGACAGACCTACGAGCAGTACTTC
D: -; size: -; J: TRBJ1-1; V: TRBV20-1; CDR3: CSATPSMNTEAFF; DNA: TGCAGTGCTACGCCCTCAATGAACACTGAAGCTTTCTTT
D: -; size: few; J: TRBJ2-7; V: TRBV18; CDR3: CASSPKQGYEQYF; DNA: TGTGCCAGCTCACCTAAACAGGGATACGAGCAGTACTTC
D: -; size: -; J: TRBJ2-1; V: TRBV7-2; CDR3: CASSLEGQGGFYNEQFF; DNA: TGTGCCAGCAGCTTAGAGGGGCAGGGAGGATTCTACAATGAGCAGTTCTTC
D: -; size: -; J: TRBJ2-7; V: TRBV11-3; CDR3: CASSSRLGNDEQYF; DNA: TGTGCCAGCAGCAGCCGCCTCGGGAACGACGAGCAGTACTTC
D: TRBD1; size: -; J: TRBJ2-1; V: TRBV5-1; CDR3: CASSPGQANEQFF; DNA: TGCGCCAGCAGCCCGGGACAGGCCAATGAGCAGTTCTTC
D: TRBD1; size: few; J: TRBJ2-4; V: TRBV28; CDR3: CASSPQGTVLAKNIQYF; DNA: TGTGCCAGCAGTCCCCAAGGGACAGTTCTAGCCAAAAACATTCAGTACTTC
D: -; size: -; J: TRBJ2-4; V: TRBV27; CDR3: CASSSRDSLAKNIQYF; DNA: TGTGCCAGCAGTTCCCGGGACTCCCTAGCCAAAAACATTCAGTACTTC
D: TRBD2; size: -; J: TRBJ2-1; V: TRBV9; CDR3: CASSTRGGVDNEQFF; DNA: TGTGCCAGCAGCACGCGGGGGGGCGTAGACAATGAGCAGTTCTTC
D: TRBD2; size: -; J: TRBJ2-5; V: TRBV28; CDR3: CASSSLAGTWETQYF; DNA: TGTGCCAGCAGTTCCTTAGCGGGGACCTGGGAGACCCAGTACTTC
D: -; size: once; J: TRBJ2-5; V: TRBV11-2; CDR3: CASSLHGGETQYF; DNA: TGTGCCAGCAGCTTGCACGGGGGAGAGACCCAGTACTTC
D: TRBD1; size: -; J: TRBJ2-6; V: TRBV5-1; CDR3: CASSSRTGEVSGANVLTF; DNA: TGCGCCAGCAGCTCACGGACAGGGGAGGTTTCTGGGGCCAACGTCCTGACTTTC
D: -; size: few; J: TRBJ2-3; V: TRBV15; CDR3: CATSREAAGTDTQYF; DNA: TGTGCCACCAGCAGAGAGGCCGCAGGGACAGATACGCAGTATTTT